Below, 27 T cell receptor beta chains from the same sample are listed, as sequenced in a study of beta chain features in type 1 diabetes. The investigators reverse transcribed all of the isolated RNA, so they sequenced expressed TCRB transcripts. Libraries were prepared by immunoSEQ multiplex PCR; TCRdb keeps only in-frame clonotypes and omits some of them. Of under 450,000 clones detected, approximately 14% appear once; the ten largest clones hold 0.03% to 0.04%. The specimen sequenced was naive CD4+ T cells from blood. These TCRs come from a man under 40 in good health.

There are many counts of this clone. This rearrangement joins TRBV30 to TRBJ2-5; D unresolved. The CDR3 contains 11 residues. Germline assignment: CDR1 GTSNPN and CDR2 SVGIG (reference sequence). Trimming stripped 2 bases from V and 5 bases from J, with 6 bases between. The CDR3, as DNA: TGTGCCTGGAGTTTTAGGGAGACCCAGTACTTC. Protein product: CAWSFRETQYF.

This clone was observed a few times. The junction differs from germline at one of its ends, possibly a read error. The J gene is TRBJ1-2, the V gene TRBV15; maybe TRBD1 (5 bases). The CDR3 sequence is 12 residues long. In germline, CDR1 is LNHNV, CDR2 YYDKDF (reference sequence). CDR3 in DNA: TGTGCCGTAGGTGGGACCGCCCTCTCCGCGCACTTC. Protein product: CAVGGTALSAHF.

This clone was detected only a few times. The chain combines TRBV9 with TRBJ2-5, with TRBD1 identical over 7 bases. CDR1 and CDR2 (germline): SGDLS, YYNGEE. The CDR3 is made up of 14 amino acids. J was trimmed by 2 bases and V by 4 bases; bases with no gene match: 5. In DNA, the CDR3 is TGTGCCAGCAGCCCCGGACAGGAACAAGAGACCCAGTACTTC. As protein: CASSPGQEQETQYF.

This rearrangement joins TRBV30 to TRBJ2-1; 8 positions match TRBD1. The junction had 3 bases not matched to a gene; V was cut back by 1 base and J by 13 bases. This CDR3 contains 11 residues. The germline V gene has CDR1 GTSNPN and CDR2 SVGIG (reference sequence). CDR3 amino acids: CAWSAGQVQFF. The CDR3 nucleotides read TGTGCCTGGAGTGCGGGACAGGTACAGTTCTTC.

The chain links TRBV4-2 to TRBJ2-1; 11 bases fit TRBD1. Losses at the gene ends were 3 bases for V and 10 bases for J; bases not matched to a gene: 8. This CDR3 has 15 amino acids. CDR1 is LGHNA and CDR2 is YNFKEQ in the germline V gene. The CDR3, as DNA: TGTGCCAGCAGCCAGGACAGGGGGCAACTCCGAGAGCAGTTCTTC. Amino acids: CASSQDRGQLREQFF.

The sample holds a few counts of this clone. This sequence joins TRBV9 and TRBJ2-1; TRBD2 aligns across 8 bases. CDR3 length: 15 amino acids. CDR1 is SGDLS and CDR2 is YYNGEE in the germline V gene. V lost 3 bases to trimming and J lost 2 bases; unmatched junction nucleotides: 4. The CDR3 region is CASSGLARPYNEQFF. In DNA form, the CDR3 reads TGTGCCAGCAGCGGACTAGCGAGGCCCTACAATGAGCAGTTCTTC.

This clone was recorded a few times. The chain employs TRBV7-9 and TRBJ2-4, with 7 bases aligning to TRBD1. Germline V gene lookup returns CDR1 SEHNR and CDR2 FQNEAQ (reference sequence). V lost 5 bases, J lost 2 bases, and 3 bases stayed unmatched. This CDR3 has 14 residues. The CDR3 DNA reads TGTGCCAGCAGCGTCAGGGGGACCAAAAACATTCAGTACTTC. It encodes CASSVRGTKNIQYF.

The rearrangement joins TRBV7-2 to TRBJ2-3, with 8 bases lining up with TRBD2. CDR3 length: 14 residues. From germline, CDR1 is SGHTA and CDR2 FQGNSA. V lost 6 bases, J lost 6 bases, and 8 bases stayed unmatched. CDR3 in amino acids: CASRPGTSLDTQYF. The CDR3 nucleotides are TGTGCCAGCAGGCCCGGGACTAGTCTTGATACGCAGTATTTT.

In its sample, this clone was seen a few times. CDR3: CASSSGITEAFF. CDR3 sequence (DNA): TGTGCCAGCAGCTCAGGTATCACTGAAGCTTTCTTT. The chain joins TRBV7-9 to TRBJ1-1; D remains unclear. Trimming removed 4 bases at V and 4 bases at J, with 7 bases between. The germline V gene encodes CDR1 SEHNR and CDR2 FQNEAQ (reference sequence). This CDR3 comprises 12 residues.

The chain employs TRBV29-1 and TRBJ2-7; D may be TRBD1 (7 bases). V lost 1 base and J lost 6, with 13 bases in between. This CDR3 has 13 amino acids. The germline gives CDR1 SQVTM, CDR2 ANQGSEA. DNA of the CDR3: TGCAGCGTTGAAGGGGTCCAGGGGGGCGAGCAGTACTTC. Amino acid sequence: CSVEGVQGGEQYF.

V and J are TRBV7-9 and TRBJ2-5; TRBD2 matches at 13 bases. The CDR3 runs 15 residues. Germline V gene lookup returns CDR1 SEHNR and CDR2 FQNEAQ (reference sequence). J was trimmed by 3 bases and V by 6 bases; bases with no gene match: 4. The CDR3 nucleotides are TGTGCCAGCAGTCCTGGACTAGCGGGGGAAGAGACCCAGTACTTC. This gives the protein CASSPGLAGEETQYF. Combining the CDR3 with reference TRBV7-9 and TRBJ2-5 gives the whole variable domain DTGVSQNPRHKITKRGQNVTFRCDPISEHNRLYWYRQTLGQGPEFLTYFQNEAQLEKSRLLSDRFSAERPKGSFSTLEIQRTEQGDSAMYLCASSPGLAGEETQYFGPGTRLLVL.

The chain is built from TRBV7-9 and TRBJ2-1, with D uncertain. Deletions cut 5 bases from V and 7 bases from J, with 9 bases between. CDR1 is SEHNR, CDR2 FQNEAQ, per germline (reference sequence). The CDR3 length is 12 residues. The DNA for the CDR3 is TGTGCCAGCAGCCCTTCCGTGAATGAGCAGTTCTTC. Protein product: CASSPSVNEQFF.

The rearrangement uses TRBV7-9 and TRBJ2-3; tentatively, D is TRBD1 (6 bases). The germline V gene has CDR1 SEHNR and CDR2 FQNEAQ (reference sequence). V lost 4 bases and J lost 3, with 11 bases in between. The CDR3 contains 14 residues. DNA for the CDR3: TGTGCCAGCAGCTCCAGAGGGGGTACAGATACGCAGTATTTT. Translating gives CASSSRGGTDTQYF.

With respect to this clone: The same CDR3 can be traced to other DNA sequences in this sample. The CDR3 DNA is TGCGCCAGCAGCTTGGGGCGAGAGACCCAGTACTTC. Its translation: CASSLGRETQYF. This chain uses TRBV5-1 with TRBJ2-5; the D is unclear. The CDR3 extends over 12 amino acids. With 0 bases removed from V and 4 bases from J, the gap between germline ends came to 4 bases. Germline assignment: CDR1 SGHRS and CDR2 YFSETQ.

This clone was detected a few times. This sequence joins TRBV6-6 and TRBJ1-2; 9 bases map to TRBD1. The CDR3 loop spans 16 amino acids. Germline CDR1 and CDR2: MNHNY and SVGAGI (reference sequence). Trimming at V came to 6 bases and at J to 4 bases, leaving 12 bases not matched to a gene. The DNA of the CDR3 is TGTGCCAGCAGCACCGACAGGGGGATTCGTAGCTATGGCTACACCTTC. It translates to CASSTDRGIRSYGYTF.

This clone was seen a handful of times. The CDR3 bases are TGTGCCAGCAGTTTAGCCCGGACTAGCGGAGGGGAGACCCAGTACTTC. The encoded protein is CASSLARTSGGETQYF. This rearrangement joins TRBV27 to TRBJ2-5; TRBD2 matches at 10 bases. The CDR3 length is 16 residues. The V segment lost 2 bases and the J segment 5 bases; nucleotides outside the gene matches: 8. Germline values: CDR1 MNHEY, CDR2 SMNVEV (reference sequence).

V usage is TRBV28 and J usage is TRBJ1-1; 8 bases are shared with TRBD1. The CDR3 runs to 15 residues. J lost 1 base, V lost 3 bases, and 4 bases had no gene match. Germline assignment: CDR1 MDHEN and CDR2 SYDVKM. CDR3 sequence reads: CASSFLDRGNTEAFF. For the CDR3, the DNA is TGTGCCAGCAGTTTCCTCGACAGGGGGAACACTGAAGCTTTCTTT.

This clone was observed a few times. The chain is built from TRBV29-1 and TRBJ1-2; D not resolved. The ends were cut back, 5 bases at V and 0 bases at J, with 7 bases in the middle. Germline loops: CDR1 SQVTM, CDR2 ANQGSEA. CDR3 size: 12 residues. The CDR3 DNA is TGCAGCGTTTCTGGGCCTAACTATGGCTACACCTTC. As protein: CSVSGPNYGYTF.

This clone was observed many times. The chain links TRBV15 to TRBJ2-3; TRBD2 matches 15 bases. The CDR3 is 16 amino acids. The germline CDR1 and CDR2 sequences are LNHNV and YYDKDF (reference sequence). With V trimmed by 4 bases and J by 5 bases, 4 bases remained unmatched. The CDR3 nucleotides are TGTGCCACCAGCAAGGGGACTAGCGGGGGGCAAGATACGCAGTATTTT. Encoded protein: CATSKGTSGGQDTQYF.

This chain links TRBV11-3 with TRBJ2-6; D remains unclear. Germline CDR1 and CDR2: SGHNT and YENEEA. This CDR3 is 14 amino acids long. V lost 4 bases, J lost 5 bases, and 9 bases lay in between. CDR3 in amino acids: CASSSLRRANVLTF. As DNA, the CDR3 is TGTGCCAGCAGCTCTCTAAGGAGGGCCAACGTCCTGACTTTC. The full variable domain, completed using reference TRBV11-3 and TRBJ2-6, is EAGVVQSPRYKIIEKKQPVAFWCNPISGHNTLYWYLQNLGQGPELLIRYENEEAVDDSQLPKDRFSAERLKGVDSTLKIQPAELGDSAVYLCASSSLRRANVLTFGAGSRLTVL.

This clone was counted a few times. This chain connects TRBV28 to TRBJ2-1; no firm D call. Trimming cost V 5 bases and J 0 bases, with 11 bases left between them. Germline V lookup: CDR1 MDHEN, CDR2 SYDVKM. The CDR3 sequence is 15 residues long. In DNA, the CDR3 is TGTGCCAGCAGTCCAACTCCCCTCTCCTACAATGAGCAGTTCTTC. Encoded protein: CASSPTPLSYNEQFF.

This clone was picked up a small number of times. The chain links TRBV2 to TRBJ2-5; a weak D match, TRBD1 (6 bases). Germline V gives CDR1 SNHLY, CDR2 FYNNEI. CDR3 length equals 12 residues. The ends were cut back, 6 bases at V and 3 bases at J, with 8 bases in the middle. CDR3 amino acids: CASSRGKETQYF. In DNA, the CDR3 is TGTGCCAGCAGCAGGGGTAAAGAGACCCAGTACTTC.

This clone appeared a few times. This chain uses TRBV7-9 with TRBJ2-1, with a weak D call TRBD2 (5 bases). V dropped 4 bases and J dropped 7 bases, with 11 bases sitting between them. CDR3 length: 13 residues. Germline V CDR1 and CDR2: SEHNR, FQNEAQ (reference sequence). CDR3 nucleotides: TGTGCCAGCAGCTGGTTCGGGGTAAATGAGCAGTTCTTC. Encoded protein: CASSWFGVNEQFF.

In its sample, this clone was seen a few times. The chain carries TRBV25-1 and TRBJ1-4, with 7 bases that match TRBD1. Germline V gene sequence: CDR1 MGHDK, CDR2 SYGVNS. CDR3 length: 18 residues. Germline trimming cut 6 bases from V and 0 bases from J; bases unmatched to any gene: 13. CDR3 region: CASSLFYRGGATNEKLFF. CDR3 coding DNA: TGTGCCAGCAGCTTATTTTACAGGGGAGGTGCAACTAATGAAAAACTGTTTTTT.

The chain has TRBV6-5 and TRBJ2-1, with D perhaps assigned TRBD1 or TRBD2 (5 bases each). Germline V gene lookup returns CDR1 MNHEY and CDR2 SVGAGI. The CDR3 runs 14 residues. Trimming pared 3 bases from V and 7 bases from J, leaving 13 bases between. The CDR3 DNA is TGTGCCAGCAGTTATGGGGGTTTTATGAATGAGCAGTTCTTC. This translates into CASSYGGFMNEQFF.

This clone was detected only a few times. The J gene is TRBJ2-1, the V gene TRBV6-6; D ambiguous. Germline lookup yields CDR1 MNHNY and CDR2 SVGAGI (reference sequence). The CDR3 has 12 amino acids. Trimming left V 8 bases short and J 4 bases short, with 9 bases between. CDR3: CASVKGYNEQFF. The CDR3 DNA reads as TGTGCCAGCGTAAAGGGTTACAATGAGCAGTTCTTC.

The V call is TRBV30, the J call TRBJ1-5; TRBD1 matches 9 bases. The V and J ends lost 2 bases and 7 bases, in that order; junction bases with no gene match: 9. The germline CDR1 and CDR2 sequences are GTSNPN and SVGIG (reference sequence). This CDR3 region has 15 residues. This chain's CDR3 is CAWSSGQGHWQPQHF. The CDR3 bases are TGTGCCTGGAGTTCGGGACAGGGCCACTGGCAGCCCCAGCATTTT.